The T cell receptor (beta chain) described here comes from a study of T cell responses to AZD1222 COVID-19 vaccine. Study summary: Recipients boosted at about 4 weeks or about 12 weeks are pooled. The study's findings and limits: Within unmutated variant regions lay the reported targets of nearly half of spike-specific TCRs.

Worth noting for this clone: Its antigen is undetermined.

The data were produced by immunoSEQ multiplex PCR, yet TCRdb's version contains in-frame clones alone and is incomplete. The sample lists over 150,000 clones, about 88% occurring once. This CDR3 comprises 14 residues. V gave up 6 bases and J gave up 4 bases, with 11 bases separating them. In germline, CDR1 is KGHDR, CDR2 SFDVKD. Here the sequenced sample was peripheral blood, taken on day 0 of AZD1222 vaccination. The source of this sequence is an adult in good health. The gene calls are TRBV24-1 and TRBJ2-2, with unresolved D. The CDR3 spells CATSRPTSTGELFF. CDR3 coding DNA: TGTGCCACCAGTCGCCCTACAAGCACCGGGGAGCTGTTTTTT.